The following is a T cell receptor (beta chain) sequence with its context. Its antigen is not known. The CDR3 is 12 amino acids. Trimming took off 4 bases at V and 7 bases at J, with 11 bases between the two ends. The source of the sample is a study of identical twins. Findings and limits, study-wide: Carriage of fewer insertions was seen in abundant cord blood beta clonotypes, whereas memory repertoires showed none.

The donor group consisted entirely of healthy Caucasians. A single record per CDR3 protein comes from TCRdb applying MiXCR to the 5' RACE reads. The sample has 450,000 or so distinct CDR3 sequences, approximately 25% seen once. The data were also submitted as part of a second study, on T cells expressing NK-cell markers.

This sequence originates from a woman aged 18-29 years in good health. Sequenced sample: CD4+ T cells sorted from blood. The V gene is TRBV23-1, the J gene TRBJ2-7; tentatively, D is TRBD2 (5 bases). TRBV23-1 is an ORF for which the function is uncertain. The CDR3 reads CASSRGFGEQYF. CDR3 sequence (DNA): TGCGCCAGCAGTCGAGGGTTTGGAGAGCAGTACTTC.